These 23 T cell receptor beta chains were all obtained from the same sample, sequenced in a study of OX40 agonist ivuxolimab in advanced cancers. Produced via immunoSEQ multiplex PCR; TCRdb's table is partial and in-frame only. The table includes some 50,000 clones, roughly 91% detected once. The source material was CD4+ or CD8+ T cells sorted from blood, sampled in a trial of the OX40 agonist ivuxolimab. These receptors came from an adult with an advanced solid tumor such as melanoma, head and neck, liver or kidney cancer.

The chain joins TRBV9 to TRBJ2-1, with D uncertain. V was cut by 0 bases and J by 1 base, with 2 bases left in between. This CDR3 contains 13 residues. CDR1 and CDR2 from the germline V gene are SGDLS and YYNGEE. The CDR3 nucleotides read TGTGCCAGCAGCGTAGGATCCTACAATGAGCAGTTCTTC. It yields the protein CASSVGSYNEQFF. The full variable domain, its missing parts supplied by reference TRBV9 and TRBJ2-1, is DSGVTQTPKHLITATGQRVTLRCSPRSGDLSVYWYQQSLDQGLQFLIQYYNGEERAKGNILERFSAQQFPDLHSELNLSSLELGDSALYFCASSVGSYNEQFFGPGTRLTVL.

This chain uses TRBV30 with TRBJ2-1; weak D call: TRBD1 (6 bases). Trimming stripped 2 bases from V and 4 bases from J, with 9 bases between. The germline V gene has CDR1 GTSNPN and CDR2 SVGIG (reference sequence). The CDR3 length is 13 residues. The CDR3 DNA reads as TGTGCCTGGAGTACCGGGACATACAATGAGCAGTTCTTC. Its translation is CAWSTGTYNEQFF. Looking up the rest from reference TRBV30 and TRBJ2-1 gives the full variable domain: SQTIHQWPATLVQPVGSPLSLECTVEGTSNPNLYWYRQAAGRGLQLLFYSVGIGQISSEVPQNLSASRPQDRQFILSSKKLLLSDSGFYLCAWSTGTYNEQFFGPGTRLTVL.

V gene TRBV28 combines with J gene TRBJ1-3; 8 nucleotides agree with TRBD1. Germline CDR1 is MDHEN and CDR2 is SYDVKM. The CDR3 contains 17 residues. J was trimmed by 4 bases and V by 8 bases; bases with no gene match: 16. The CDR3 spells CASGSFVRGLFGNTIYF. In DNA form, the CDR3 reads TGTGCCAGCGGATCGTTCGTCAGGGGGCTTTTCGGAAACACCATATATTTT.

The chain carries TRBV21-1 and TRBJ2-2; TRBD2 is the table's D call, not checked against the DNA. TRBV21-1 is reported as a pseudogene. The CDR3 covers 13 residues. CDR3 region: CASEAGETGELFF. The CDR3 coding sequence is TGTGCCAGCGAGGCGGGAGAAACCGGGGAGCTGTTTTTT.

The J gene is TRBJ2-7, the V gene TRBV28; D unclear. Germline lookup yields CDR1 MDHEN and CDR2 SYDVKM. V lost 7 bases and J lost 0, with 13 bases in between. This CDR3 has 14 residues. The CDR3 loop reads CASTVSASSYEQYF. The CDR3 DNA sequence: TGTGCCAGCACCGTCTCAGCTAGCTCCTACGAGCAGTACTTC.

In this sample, this clone turned up once. The chain recombines TRBV7-9 with TRBJ2-7, with 10 nucleotides matching TRBD1. This CDR3 spans 15 amino acids. The V segment lost 2 bases and the J segment 2 bases; nucleotides outside the gene matches: 3. Germline V gene data show CDR1 as SEHNR and CDR2 as FQNEAQ (reference sequence). The CDR3: CASSLRQGAPYEQYF. The CDR3, as DNA: TGTGCCAGCAGCTTAAGACAGGGGGCCCCCTACGAGCAGTACTTC.

The J gene is TRBJ1-2, the V gene TRBV5-1; 7 bases agree with TRBD1. Germline CDR1 SGHRS, CDR2 YFSETQ. Unmatched junction bases numbered 9, after V lost 4 bases and J lost 3 bases. The CDR3 extends over 15 amino acids. In DNA form, the CDR3 reads TGCGCCAGCAGCCCGCTGACAGGGTCGGACTATGGCTACACCTTC. Encoded protein: CASSPLTGSDYGYTF.

The chain couples TRBV6-5 to TRBJ1-4; D ambiguous. Germline V gene data show CDR1 as MNHEY and CDR2 as SVGAGI. There are 14 residues in the CDR3. Trimming shortened V by 6 bases and J by 7 bases, and 15 bases separated the two germline ends. CDR3 sequence reads: CASSPPGTREKLFF. CDR3 DNA sequence: TGTGCCAGCAGCCCCCCCGGAACGCGTGAAAAACTGTTTTTT.

This clone came up a few times. The chain combines TRBV27 with TRBJ1-1; a possible D gene is TRBD1 (6 bases). Germline CDR1 is MNHEY and CDR2 is SMNVEV (reference sequence). Trimming left V 4 bases short and J 10 bases short, with 13 bases between. The length of the CDR3 is 12 residues. The CDR3 DNA sequence: TGTGCCAGCAGTTCAAACACAGGGATAGCTTTCTTT. This gives the protein CASSSNTGIAFF.

This chain connects TRBV7-6 to TRBJ2-1; D gene ambiguous. This CDR3 spans 12 amino acids. Trimming stripped 1 base from V and 9 bases from J, with 7 bases between. CDR1 is SGHVS and CDR2 is FNYEAQ in the germline V gene. The CDR3 DNA reads as TGTGCCAGCAGCTTAGTGCGCAGTGAGCAGTTCTTC. Translating gives CASSLVRSEQFF.

The CDR3 sequence is CTSSPQNGTSGGAPQEQFF. The CDR3 bases are TGCACCAGCAGCCCTCAAAATGGGACTAGCGGGGGGGCACCGCAAGAGCAGTTCTTC. The chain links TRBV1 to TRBJ2-1; the table calls TRBD2, which could not be checked here. TRBV1 is tagged as a pseudogene. The CDR3 has 19 residues.

The rearrangement joins TRBV19 to TRBJ2-3; the D is unclear. The CDR3 sequence is 14 residues long. The V end lost 8 bases, the J end lost 1 base, and 13 bases lay between the germline ends. The germline V gene has CDR1 LNHDA and CDR2 SQIVND (reference sequence). This chain's CDR3 is CASAWIGGTDTQYF. CDR3 sequence (DNA): TGTGCCAGTGCCTGGATAGGAGGCACAGATACGCAGTATTTT.

The rearrangement joins TRBV30 to TRBJ2-3, with D possibly being TRBD2 (5 bases). Germline assignment: CDR1 GTSNPN and CDR2 SVGIG (reference sequence). The CDR3 is 15 residues long. Between the trimmed V and J ends, which lost 3 bases and 0 bases, there was a span of 13 bases. CDR3 coding DNA: TGTGCCTGGAGCCACACTAGGTCTAGCACAGATACGCAGTATTTT. This encodes CAWSHTRSSTDTQYF.

This clone was seen once. The V and J genes are TRBV7-2 and TRBJ2-2, with 10 bases that match TRBD2. After removal of 5 bases from V and 5 bases from J, the junction contained 2 bases not matched to a gene. This CDR3 spans 14 amino acids. CDR1 and CDR2 from the germline V gene are SGHTA and FQGNSA. In DNA, the CDR3 is TGTGCCAGCAGCAGCGGGGGGGGGACCGGGGAGCTGTTTTTT. Translating gives CASSSGGGTGELFF.

V is TRBV27 and J is TRBJ1-1, with TRBD1 matching over 7 bases. Germline assignment: CDR1 MNHEY and CDR2 SMNVEV (reference sequence). The CDR3 has 13 amino acids. Trimming cost V 10 bases and J 0 bases; bases outside gene matches: 5. CDR3 residues: CATSDRVNTEAFF. CDR3 DNA sequence: TGTGCCACCTCTGACAGGGTGAACACTGAAGCTTTCTTT.

The rearrangement uses TRBV2 and TRBJ2-7; TRBD1 matches 8 bases. This CDR3 has 14 residues. J lost 2 bases, V lost 4 bases, and 4 bases had no gene match. Germline V CDR1 and CDR2: SNHLY, FYNNEI. CDR3 region: CASSGTGNPYEQYF. The DNA of the CDR3 is TGTGCCAGCAGTGGGACAGGGAATCCCTACGAGCAGTACTTC.

The chain employs TRBV27 and TRBJ2-5, with 8 nucleotides matching TRBD2. The ends lost 2 bases at V and 5 bases at J; junction bases unmatched: 16. The CDR3 length is 18 residues. The germline gives CDR1 MNHEY, CDR2 SMNVEV (reference sequence). CDR3 residues: CASSLSPVMEPGGETQYF. The CDR3 DNA follows: TGTGCCAGCAGTTTAAGCCCCGTAATGGAGCCGGGGGGGGAGACCCAGTACTTC.

This clone was detected once. At one end, the junction sequence differs from germline, possibly due to a read error. The J gene is TRBJ2-1, the V gene TRBV7-9, with TRBD2 matching over 10 bases. The CDR3 contains 15 residues. Looked up from germline, CDR1 is SEHNR and CDR2 is FQNEAQ (reference sequence). The CDR3 DNA reads TGTGCCAGCAGCCTAGGGTGGGCTAGCGGGAGAGATTTGCTCTTC. This gives the protein CASSLGWASGRDLLF.

V and J are TRBV19 and TRBJ1-5; 8 nucleotides align to TRBD1. V was clipped by 2 bases and J by 2 bases; unmatched bases: 11. The V gene's germline CDR1 is LNHDA and CDR2 SQIVND (reference sequence). The CDR3 sequence is 18 residues long. Written as DNA, the CDR3 is TGTGCCAGTAGTATAATCCGGACAGGGTTCTACGGCAATCAGCCCCAGCATTTT. It translates to CASSIIRTGFYGNQPQHF.

This clone was recorded only once. V gene TRBV5-1 combines with J gene TRBJ2-3, with 7 nucleotides matching TRBD1. CDR1 and CDR2 (germline): SGHRS, YFSETQ. The V segment lost 0 bases and the J segment 0 bases; nucleotides outside the gene matches: 1. The length of the CDR3 is 15 residues. CDR3 nucleotides: TGCGCCAGCAGCTTGGGACAGGGTAGCACAGATACGCAGTATTTT. This encodes CASSLGQGSTDTQYF.

This chain joins TRBV5-1 and TRBJ2-7, with D possibly TRBD1 on 5 matching bases. The CDR3 runs 14 residues. V gave up 1 base and J gave up 4 bases, with 12 bases separating them. Per germline, CDR1 SGHRS and CDR2 YFSETQ. In DNA, the CDR3 is TGCGCCAGCAGCTTGAGGGCAGGGCCATACGAGCAGTACTTC. Amino acid sequence: CASSLRAGPYEQYF.

The chain uses TRBV27 and TRBJ2-5; D unresolved. CDR3 length: 13 residues. The V and J ends lost 3 bases and 4 bases respectively, with 9 bases between them. Germline V gives CDR1 MNHEY, CDR2 SMNVEV (reference sequence). In nucleotides, the CDR3 is TGTGCCAGCAGTTTTGGGTTAGGAGAGACCCAGTACTTC. Its translation is CASSFGLGETQYF.

This clone occurred a few times. The V and J genes are TRBV5-6 and TRBJ2-1; 9 bases are a match to TRBD2. The CDR3 runs 17 residues. After removal of 1 base from V and 3 bases from J, the junction contained 8 bases not matched to a gene. From germline, CDR1 is SGHDT and CDR2 YYEEEE. The CDR3 DNA is TGTGCCAGCAGCTTGTGGGTCGGCGGGAGGGACTACAATGAGCAGTTCTTC. It yields the protein CASSLWVGGRDYNEQFF.